The T cell receptor beta chain under discussion was sequenced for a study of PD-1 blockade in classical Hodgkin lymphoma. Clones were read by immunoSEQ multiplex PCR, and TCRdb kept only the in-frame ones, dropping some. The data contain nearly 25,000 clones, 72% of them singletons. Worth noting for this clone: The antigen is undetermined.

The time point here: cycle 4 day 1 (C4D1), after more than five weeks of nivolumab. All patients relapsed after autologous stem cell transplantation, and brentuximab vedotin exposure varied. CDR1 and CDR2 from the germline V gene are GTSNPN and SVGIG (reference sequence). Trimming left V 3 bases short and J 7 bases short, with 12 bases between. The CDR3 sequence is 12 residues long. General study findings and limits: Patients with an early start, nivolumab under 1 year after ASCT, were excluded.

The chain couples TRBV30 to TRBJ1-1; possibly TRBD1 for D (5 bases). This material consisted of peripheral blood mononuclear cells (PBMCs), taken before the fourth cycle of nivolumab. The TCR sequence derives from a human donor with classical Hodgkin lymphoma. CDR3 sequence: CAWRGGRVEAFF. The CDR3 DNA sequence: TGTGCCTGGAGGGGGGGGAGGGTTGAAGCTTTCTTT.